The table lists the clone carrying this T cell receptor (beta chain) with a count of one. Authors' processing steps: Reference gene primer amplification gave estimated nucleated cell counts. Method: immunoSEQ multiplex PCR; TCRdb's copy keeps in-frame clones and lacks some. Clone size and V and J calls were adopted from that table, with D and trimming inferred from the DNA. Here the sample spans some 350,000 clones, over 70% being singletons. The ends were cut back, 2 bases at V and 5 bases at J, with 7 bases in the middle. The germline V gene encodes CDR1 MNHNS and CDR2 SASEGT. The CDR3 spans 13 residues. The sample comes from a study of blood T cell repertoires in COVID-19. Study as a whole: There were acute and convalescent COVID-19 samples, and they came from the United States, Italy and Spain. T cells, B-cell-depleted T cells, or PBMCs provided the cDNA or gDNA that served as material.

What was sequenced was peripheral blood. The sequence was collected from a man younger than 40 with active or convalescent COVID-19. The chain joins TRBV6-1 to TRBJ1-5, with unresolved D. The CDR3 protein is CASSESFYQPQHF. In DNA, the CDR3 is TGTGCCAGCAGTGAAAGCTTCTATCAGCCCCAGCATTTT.